What follows are 32 T cell receptor beta chains derived from one specimen sequenced in a study of identical twins. Using its own MiXCR run on the 5' RACE reads, TCRdb lists one record per CDR3 protein. Of 240,000 or so distinct CDR3 sequences listed, approximately 7% are singletons. This sample also appeared in a second study, on yellow fever vaccine responses in identical twins.

Sequences were obtained from memory (CD45RO+) T cells sorted from blood. These receptors were taken from a woman between 18 and 29 years old in good health.

This clonotype showed up just a few times. The rearrangement joins TRBV20-1 to TRBJ2-2; 12 positions agree with TRBD2. The CDR3 contains 14 residues. CDR1 is DFQATT and CDR2 is SNEGSKA in the germline V gene (reference sequence). J lost 4 bases, V lost 6 bases, and 3 bases had no gene match. In nucleotides, the CDR3 is TGCAGTGCAATGGGACTAGCGGGCACCGGGGAGCTGTTTTTT. It specifies CSAMGLAGTGELFF.

The chain couples TRBV7-8 to TRBJ2-2; 12 nucleotides line up with TRBD1. The germline CDR1 and CDR2 sequences are SGHVS and FQNEAQ. With V trimmed by 5 bases and J by 7 bases, 11 bases remained unmatched. This CDR3 has 17 residues. CDR3 sequence reads: CASSPGPGQGAGGELFF. The CDR3 DNA reads as TGTGCCAGCAGCCCCGGACCGGGACAGGGGGCCGGCGGGGAGCTGTTTTTT.

The chain links TRBV12-3 or TRBV12-4 to TRBJ2-3, with D possibly called TRBD1 or TRBD2 (5 bases each). The CDR3 contains 15 residues. Trimming stripped 6 bases from V and 1 base from J, with 14 bases between. The CDR3 sequence: CASSRGGSGTDTQYF. In nucleotides, the CDR3 is TGTGCCAGCAGCCGGGGCGGGTCTGGCACAGATACGCAGTATTTT.

The chain links TRBV24-1 to TRBJ2-1; no reliable D call. Germline V gene sequence: CDR1 KGHDR, CDR2 SFDVKD. The CDR3 loop spans 17 amino acids. The ends were cut back, 9 bases at V and 2 bases at J, with 22 bases in the middle. CDR3 nucleotides: TGTGCCACCCCTAAATCAAAGGGCCTCGTTCCCTACAATGAGCAGTTCTTC. This sequence encodes CATPKSKGLVPYNEQFF.

The chain employs TRBV5-1 and TRBJ1-6, with TRBD1 matching 9 bases. This CDR3 comprises 16 residues. Germline V gene lookup returns CDR1 SGHRS and CDR2 YFSETQ. Germline trimming cut 3 bases from V and 6 bases from J; bases unmatched to any gene: 7. The chain's CDR3 is CASSSGTGTSNSPLHF. CDR3 in DNA: TGCGCCAGCAGCTCGGGGACAGGGACTAGTAATTCACCCCTCCACTTT.

This clonotype was observed at least ten times. The rearrangement links TRBV7-9 to TRBJ1-2; D not resolved. V was pared by 3 bases and J by 6 bases, with 11 bases between. Germline values: CDR1 SEHNR, CDR2 FQNEAQ (reference sequence). CDR3 length equals 13 residues. In DNA form, the CDR3 reads TGTGCCAGCAGCTTTATAGGTCGGGATGGCTACACCTTC. Its translation is CASSFIGRDGYTF.

This clonotype appeared many times. The J gene is TRBJ2-7, the V gene TRBV27; D not certain. The CDR3 runs 14 residues. Germline V CDR1 and CDR2: MNHEY, SMNVEV (reference sequence). V dropped 3 bases and J dropped 3 bases, with 12 bases sitting between them. CDR3 sequence reads: CASSLTLLSYEQYF. The DNA for the CDR3 is TGTGCCAGCAGTTTGACACTGTTAAGCTACGAGCAGTACTTC.

By share of the sample, this clonotype is medium-sized. The chain uses TRBV5-1 and TRBJ1-4; possible D gene TRBD1, 5 bases. V was cut by 4 bases and J by 0 bases, with 13 bases left in between. From germline, CDR1 is SGHRS and CDR2 YFSETQ. This CDR3 has 16 residues. The CDR3 sequence is CASSGPGGATNEKLFF. The DNA of the CDR3 is TGCGCCAGCAGCGGTCCGGGGGGAGCAACTAATGAAAAACTGTTTTTT.

V usage is TRBV2 and J usage is TRBJ2-7; tentatively, D is TRBD2 (5 bases). CDR1 is SNHLY, CDR2 FYNNEI, per germline. V was shortened by 3 bases and J by 4 bases, with 7 bases between the two germline ends. This CDR3 is 12 amino acids long. CDR3 DNA: TGTGCCAGCAGTGAGAGCGGTTACGAGCAGTACTTC. Residues: CASSESGYEQYF.

At least ten counts were recorded for this clonotype. This chain uses TRBV4-1 with TRBJ2-2, with TRBD2 identical over 9 bases. This CDR3 region has 18 residues. Trimming cost V 1 base and J 2 bases; bases outside gene matches: 8. Germline-derived CDR1 and CDR2 are MGHRA and YSYEKL. The CDR3 here is CASSQVGASGANTGELFF. CDR3 in DNA: TGCGCCAGCAGCCAAGTAGGGGCTAGCGGGGCTAACACCGGGGAGCTGTTTTTT.

There are a few counts of this clonotype. The rearrangement links TRBV5-6 to TRBJ1-4; weak D call: TRBD1 (6 bases). The CDR3 consists of 14 residues. CDR1 is SGHDT, CDR2 YYEEEE, per germline. V was trimmed by 1 base and J by 7 bases, leaving 11 bases between them. CDR3 nucleotide sequence: TGTGCCAGCAGCTTGCAGGGGACCGGTGAAAAACTGTTTTTT. It specifies CASSLQGTGEKLFF.

This clonotype was counted ten times or more. The chain is built from TRBV20-1 and TRBJ1-1; possible D gene TRBD1, 5 bases. Per the germline V gene, CDR1 is DFQATT and CDR2 is SNEGSKA (reference sequence). The CDR3 extends over 15 amino acids. The V end lost 0 bases, the J end lost 0 bases, and 11 bases lay between the germline ends. DNA for the CDR3: TGCAGTGCTAGAGATGGGGGGGAGATGAACACTGAAGCTTTCTTT. This encodes CSARDGGEMNTEAFF.

This clonotype has just a few counts. The chain has TRBV15 and TRBJ1-5; D unclear. The CDR3 has 14 residues. Trimming stripped 0 bases from V and 4 bases from J, with 7 bases between. The germline gives CDR1 LNHNV, CDR2 YYDKDF (reference sequence). The CDR3 DNA reads TGTGCCACCAGCAGAGATCTCGGAAATCAGCCCCAGCATTTT. It is translated as CATSRDLGNQPQHF.

This chain links TRBV5-1 with TRBJ2-1, with 8 bases lining up with TRBD2. The V gene's germline CDR1 is SGHRS and CDR2 YFSETQ. With 0 bases clipped from V and 12 bases from J, the junction kept 17 bases outside the gene matches. There are 17 residues in the CDR3. CDR3 sequence: CASSLGSRSGGASRQFF. CDR3 coding DNA: TGCGCCAGCAGCTTGGGATCGAGAAGCGGGGGAGCCTCAAGGCAGTTCTTC.

The chain uses TRBV9 and TRBJ2-3; 8 nucleotides align to TRBD2. Germline CDR1 reads SGDLS; CDR2 reads YYNGEE. V shed 6 bases, J shed 2 bases, and the junction held 11 bases outside the gene matches. The CDR3 length is 16 residues. The CDR3 region has the DNA TGTGCCAGCACCCCAGCGGGGGAGGGGTCCACAGATACGCAGTATTTT. It specifies CASTPAGEGSTDTQYF.

In this sample, this clonotype turned up a few times. The chain is built from TRBV20-1 and TRBJ2-1, with D unclear. Trimming took 0 bases from V and 9 from J, leaving 18 bases between them. This CDR3 is 15 amino acids long. Germline CDR1 reads DFQATT; CDR2 reads SNEGSKA (reference sequence). The CDR3 is CSARDMARGSGEQFF. CDR3 nucleotides: TGCAGTGCTAGAGATATGGCTAGAGGTTCTGGTGAGCAGTTCTTC.

This clonotype was observed many times. The chain combines TRBV2 with TRBJ2-2, with 7 bases fitting TRBD1. This CDR3 has 18 amino acids. Germline CDR1 is SNHLY and CDR2 is FYNNEI. J lost 3 bases, V lost 5 bases, and 15 bases had no gene match. In DNA, the CDR3 is TGTGCCAGCAGTCCCCGTTGGAATGACAGGGCTTACACCGGGGAGCTGTTTTTT. Its translation: CASSPRWNDRAYTGELFF.

The chain employs TRBV2 and TRBJ1-3; no clear D. This CDR3 region has 12 residues. V gave up 6 bases and J gave up 0 bases, with 3 bases separating them. Germline CDR1 and CDR2: SNHLY and FYNNEI. CDR3 sequence: CASSVSGNTIYF. The CDR3 DNA follows: TGTGCCAGCAGCGTCTCTGGAAACACCATATATTTT.

This clonotype was detected only a few times. The chain carries TRBV20-1 and TRBJ2-1, with D unresolved. V was clipped by 3 bases and J by 0 bases, with 12 bases between them. Germline V gene sequence: CDR1 DFQATT, CDR2 SNEGSKA (reference sequence). This CDR3 contains 15 residues. In nucleotides, the CDR3 is TGCAGTGCTAGTCCGGTAACCAGCTCCTACAATGAGCAGTTCTTC. It is translated as CSASPVTSSYNEQFF.

This clonotype was seen ten or more times. The chain links TRBV4-1 to TRBJ1-2, with 7 nucleotides matching TRBD1. This CDR3 comprises 15 residues. Germline CDR1 MGHRA, CDR2 YSYEKL. The trim removed 5 bases at V and 4 bases at J, leaving 10 bases unmatched. The CDR3 region has the DNA TGCGCCAGCAGCTACCCCGGGACAGCCATCTATGGCTACACCTTC. It translates to CASSYPGTAIYGYTF.

The chain recombines TRBV3-1 with TRBJ2-4; weak D call: TRBD1 (5 bases). Germline CDR1 reads LGHDT; CDR2 reads YNNKEL (reference sequence). CDR3 length: 18 residues. Trimming shortened V by 1 base and J by 6 bases, and 22 bases separated the two germline ends. The CDR3 region is CASSQVSVVGAARNIQYF. The CDR3 nucleotides are TGTGCCAGCAGCCAAGTTTCAGTTGTAGGGGCAGCAAGAAACATTCAGTACTTC.

The table lists this clonotype with many counts. This rearrangement joins TRBV6-5 to TRBJ2-6; no clear D. The ends were cut back, 2 bases at V and 1 base at J, with 3 bases in the middle. Looked up from germline, CDR1 is MNHEY and CDR2 is SVGAGI. This CDR3 has 14 amino acids. CDR3 in DNA: TGTGCCAGCAGTTACGTGTCTGGGGCCAACGTCCTGACTTTC. Encoded protein: CASSYVSGANVLTF.

This clonotype has a handful of counts. The V and J genes are TRBV29-1 and TRBJ1-2, with D hard to call. This CDR3 contains 13 residues. The V end lost 0 bases, the J end lost 5 bases, and 10 bases lay between the germline ends. Germline V gene data show CDR1 as SQVTM and CDR2 as ANQGSEA. DNA for the CDR3: TGCAGCGTTGAAGATAAGGAGAGGTATGGCTACACCTTC. Protein product: CSVEDKERYGYTF.

This clonotype came up a few times. The gene calls are TRBV20-1 and TRBJ2-5; TRBD2 agrees at 14 bases. The J segment lost 7 bases and the V segment lost 2 bases, leaving 6 bases of the junction unmatched. Germline CDR1 DFQATT, CDR2 SNEGSKA (reference sequence). This CDR3 contains 15 residues. CDR3 nucleotide sequence: TGCAGTGCTAGACCCGGACTAGCGGGAGGAGGGACCCAGTACTTC. Translating it yields CSARPGLAGGGTQYF.

This chain connects TRBV5-1 to TRBJ2-5; D not certain. The CDR3 runs to 15 residues. Germline V gene sequence: CDR1 SGHRS, CDR2 YFSETQ. V was pared by 0 bases and J by 3 bases, with 12 bases between. For the CDR3, the DNA is TGCGCCAGCAGCTTGGCCGACACGGTCGAAGAGACCCAGTACTTC. It translates to CASSLADTVEETQYF.

This clonotype was counted only a few times. The genes are TRBV15 and TRBJ2-2; maybe TRBD2 (6 bases). Per the germline V gene, CDR1 is LNHNV and CDR2 is YYDKDF (reference sequence). The V end lost 0 bases, the J end lost 7 bases, and 18 bases lay between the germline ends. CDR3 length: 17 residues. CDR3 DNA: TGTGCCACCAGCAGAGATCGACCGGGAGTGCCTATCGGGGAGCTGTTTTTT. Its translation is CATSRDRPGVPIGELFF.

The V and J genes are TRBV20-1 and TRBJ2-1; tentative D call: TRBD1 (6 bases). CDR3 size: 14 residues. V shed 2 bases and J shed 7 bases, with 15 bases lying between them. Germline V gives CDR1 DFQATT, CDR2 SNEGSKA (reference sequence). CDR3 bases: TGCAGTGCTAGATCGCAGGGGAAGTTTAATGAGCAGTTCTTC. Its protein is CSARSQGKFNEQFF.

The chain recombines TRBV7-6 with TRBJ2-5; 16 bases are a match to TRBD2. The CDR3 has 17 residues. With 4 bases clipped from V and 5 bases from J, the junction kept 7 bases outside the gene matches. CDR1 and CDR2 from the germline V gene are SGHVS and FNYEAQ. DNA of the CDR3: TGTGCCAGCAGCTCGGGACTAGCGGGGGGGGTTCGGGAGACCCAGTACTTC. It specifies CASSSGLAGGVRETQYF.

This clonotype turned up a few times. The CDR3 spells CASSLMGLNTEAFF. The CDR3 DNA reads TGTGCCAGCAGCTTGATGGGGTTGAACACTGAAGCTTTCTTT. The J gene is TRBJ1-1, the V gene TRBV5-4; D is unresolved. Trimming shortened V by 1 base and J by 0 bases, and 7 bases separated the two germline ends. The germline CDR1 and CDR2 sequences are SGHNT and YYREEE (reference sequence). The CDR3 is made up of 14 amino acids.

J is TRBJ1-4 and V is TRBV5-5; TRBD1 aligns across 11 bases. The CDR3 covers 16 residues. Germline trimming cut 4 bases from V and 7 bases from J; bases unmatched to any gene: 9. Germline CDR1 is SGHKS and CDR2 is YYEKEE (reference sequence). This CDR3 is CASSLGQGAMSEKLFF. CDR3 in DNA: TGTGCCAGCAGCCTCGGACAGGGGGCAATGAGTGAAAAACTGTTTTTT.

V gene TRBV7-2 combines with J gene TRBJ1-2, with 9 nucleotides matching TRBD1. The CDR3 length is 14 residues. Trimming at V came to 5 bases and at J to 5 bases, leaving 6 bases not matched to a gene. Per the germline V gene, CDR1 is SGHTA and CDR2 is FQGNSA. CDR3 amino acids: CASSPRTGDYGYTF. In DNA, the CDR3 is TGTGCCAGCAGCCCAAGGACAGGGGATTATGGCTACACCTTC.

The chain carries TRBV10-1 and TRBJ1-4; no clear D gene. V gave up 5 bases and J gave up 7 bases, with 14 bases separating them. The length of the CDR3 is 14 residues. Germline CDR1 is WNHNN and CDR2 is SYGVQD (reference sequence). The CDR3 DNA reads TGCGCCAGCAGTACCGGAGGAGTAGGTGAAAAACTGTTTTTT. Translating gives CASSTGGVGEKLFF.